These 24 T cell receptor beta chains were all obtained from the same sample, sequenced in a study of OX40 agonist ivuxolimab in advanced cancers. Sequencing used immunoSEQ multiplex PCR; TCRdb keeps in-frame clones, though not all of them. The top ten hold around 2% of the sample, which has roughly 65,000 clones, 65% to 80% seen once. Sequenced material: CD4+ or CD8+ T cells sorted from blood, taken in a trial of the OX40 agonist ivuxolimab. Source of these receptors: an adult with an advanced solid tumor such as melanoma, head and neck, liver or kidney cancer.

This clone was observed a handful of times. This chain joins TRBV30 and TRBJ2-1; D is unresolved. CDR1 GTSNPN and CDR2 SVGIG come from the germline V gene (reference sequence). Trimming removed 2 bases at V and 7 bases at J, with 9 bases between. The CDR3 length is 12 residues. In DNA form, the CDR3 reads TGTGCCTGGAGTATTCGACCGAATGAGCAGTTCTTC. It yields the protein CAWSIRPNEQFF.

The V gene is TRBV6-6, the J gene TRBJ2-1; 7 bases align to TRBD2. The CDR3 loop spans 10 amino acids. Germline CDR1 and CDR2: MNHNY and SVGAGI (reference sequence). This CDR3 is CASGRGEQFF. Written as DNA, the CDR3 is TGTGCTAGTGGGCGGGGGGAGCAGTTCTTC.

The chain links TRBV11-2 to TRBJ1-1; 8 bases fit TRBD1. V gave up 5 bases and J gave up 5 bases; unmatched junction bases: 4. The germline V gene encodes CDR1 SGHAT and CDR2 FQNNGV. The CDR3 contains 13 residues. The CDR3 nucleotides read TGTGCCAGCAGCGGACAGGGTTCAACTGAAGCTTTCTTT. The encoded protein is CASSGQGSTEAFF.

The V and J genes are TRBV7-9 and TRBJ1-4; no firm D call. Germline V CDR1 and CDR2: SEHNR, FQNEAQ (reference sequence). The CDR3 extends over 16 amino acids. Trimming removed 4 bases at V and 4 bases at J, with 16 bases between. The CDR3 here is CASSSRLGKGNEKLFF. The CDR3 coding sequence is TGTGCCAGCAGCTCCCGGTTAGGGAAGGGTAATGAAAAACTGTTTTTT. Looking up the rest from reference TRBV7-9 and TRBJ1-4 gives the full variable domain: DTGVSQNPRHKITKRGQNVTFRCDPISEHNRLYWYRQTLGQGPEFLTYFQNEAQLEKSRLLSDRFSAERPKGSFSTLEIQRTEQGDSAMYLCASSSRLGKGNEKLFFGSGTQLSVL.

V and J are TRBV2 and TRBJ2-4; D possibly corresponds to TRBD1 (6 bases). The CDR3 loop spans 14 amino acids. Trimming took 9 bases from V and 3 from J, leaving 15 bases between them. CDR1 and CDR2 from the germline V gene are SNHLY and FYNNEI. This CDR3 is CASNRDGDKNIQYF. The CDR3 bases are TGTGCCAGTAACAGGGACGGGGACAAAAACATTCAGTACTTC. The full variable domain, rest sourced from reference TRBV2 and TRBJ2-4, is EPEVTQTPSHQVTQMGQEVILRCVPISNHLYFYWYRQILGQKVEFLVSFYNNEISEKSEIFDDQFSVERPDGSNFTLKIRSTKLEDSAMYFCASNRDGDKNIQYFGAGTRLSVL.

The V call is TRBV19, the J call TRBJ1-1; D gene ambiguous. The CDR3 spans 14 residues. Trimming took 4 bases from V and 0 from J, leaving 9 bases between them. From germline, CDR1 is LNHDA and CDR2 SQIVND (reference sequence). The CDR3 protein is CASSTGPMNTEAFF. The CDR3, as DNA: TGTGCCAGTAGTACTGGCCCGATGAACACTGAAGCTTTCTTT.

The genes are TRBV19 and TRBJ2-5; 7 positions agree with TRBD1. The V and J ends lost 6 bases and 5 bases, in that order; junction bases with no gene match: 9. Germline CDR1 and CDR2: LNHDA and SQIVND (reference sequence). The CDR3 runs 14 residues. CDR3 bases: TGTGCCAGTAGCCGGGACAGAAGGTCGGAGACCCAGTACTTC. It codes for CASSRDRRSETQYF.

This clone has more than one count but fewer than ten. The chain combines TRBV6-1 with TRBJ2-7, with unresolved D. V lost 7 bases and J lost 1, with 17 bases in between. This CDR3 region has 15 residues. Per germline, CDR1 MNHNS and CDR2 SASEGT. The CDR3 loop is CASTERPDTSYEQYF. In nucleotides, the CDR3 is TGTGCCAGCACCGAGCGTCCTGATACGTCCTACGAGCAGTACTTC.

The chain is built from TRBV2 and TRBJ1-1, with TRBD1 as a possible D gene (5 bases). From germline, CDR1 is SNHLY and CDR2 FYNNEI. The V and J ends lost 8 bases and 3 bases respectively, with 13 bases between them. This CDR3 comprises 13 residues. The CDR3 loop reads CASGGGSDTEAFF. CDR3 coding DNA: TGTGCCAGCGGCGGGGGGTCGGACACTGAAGCTTTCTTT. Based on the CDR3 plus reference TRBV2 and TRBJ1-1, the full variable domain is EPEVTQTPSHQVTQMGQEVILRCVPISNHLYFYWYRQILGQKVEFLVSFYNNEISEKSEIFDDQFSVERPDGSNFTLKIRSTKLEDSAMYFCASGGGSDTEAFFGQGTRLTVV.

The V gene is TRBV5-8, the J gene TRBJ1-2; perhaps TRBD1 as D (5 bases). Germline assignment: CDR1 SGHTS and CDR2 YDEGEE. This CDR3 spans 15 amino acids. The germline V and J ends were trimmed by 0 bases and 4 bases, with 13 bases remaining between them. This CDR3 reads CASSLAGRRLYGYTF. CDR3 sequence (DNA): TGTGCCAGCAGCTTGGCGGGACGGCGACTCTATGGCTACACCTTC.

The chain links TRBV6-6 to TRBJ1-5; TRBD1 is a possible D gene (5 bases). The CDR3 has 15 amino acids. In germline, CDR1 is MNHNY, CDR2 SVGAGI (reference sequence). V was trimmed by 0 bases and J by 4 bases, leaving 10 bases between them. CDR3 nucleotide sequence: TGTGCCAGCAGTTACTCAGCGGCAGGGAATCAGCCCCAGCATTTT. It encodes CASSYSAAGNQPQHF.

The chain combines TRBV28 with TRBJ2-2; the D is unclear. This CDR3 spans 16 amino acids. V was pared by 6 bases and J by 6 bases, with 20 bases between. CDR1 is MDHEN and CDR2 is SYDVKM in the germline V gene. In DNA, the CDR3 is TGTGCCAGCAGCTCTTTGGAGAGTTATAGGCCCGGGGAGCTGTTTTTT. It translates to CASSSLESYRPGELFF. The whole variable domain, remainder taken from reference TRBV28 and TRBJ2-2, is DVKVTQSSRYLVKRTGEKVFLECVQDMDHENMFWYRQDPGLGLRLIYFSYDVKMKEKGDIPEGYSVSREKKERFSLILESASTNQTSMYLCASSSLESYRPGELFFGEGSRLTVL.

J is TRBJ2-3 and V is TRBV21-1; the table calls TRBD2, which could not be checked here. TRBV21-1 is a listed pseudogene. The CDR3 extends over 13 amino acids. CDR3 sequence: CASSVEITDTQYF. DNA for the CDR3: TGTGCCAGCAGTGTAGAAATCACAGATACGCAGTATTTT.

This clone has more than one count but fewer than ten. This chain uses TRBV19 with TRBJ1-2; 12 bases are shared with TRBD1. The CDR3 has 15 residues. Germline CDR1 LNHDA, CDR2 SQIVND (reference sequence). Losses at the gene ends were 6 bases for V and 8 bases for J; bases not matched to a gene: 10. As DNA, the CDR3 is TGTGCCAGTAGCCCTACGGGACAGGGGGCGCACGGCTACACCTTC. Amino acids: CASSPTGQGAHGYTF.

This clone is a singleton in its sample. The rearrangement uses TRBV28 and TRBJ1-5; D uncertain. V was shortened by 7 bases and J by 6 bases, with 16 bases between the two germline ends. CDR3 size: 14 residues. The germline V gene has CDR1 MDHEN and CDR2 SYDVKM. The CDR3 is CASNDGGWGQPQHF. The CDR3 DNA reads TGTGCCAGCAACGACGGCGGCTGGGGTCAGCCCCAGCATTTT.

The chain joins TRBV5-1 to TRBJ1-1; 7 bases fit TRBD1. The CDR3 is 13 residues long. CDR1 and CDR2 from the germline V gene are SGHRS and YFSETQ. V dropped 0 bases and J dropped 10; count of bases not matched to a gene: 6. CDR3 in amino acids: CASSLGGGAGAFF. As DNA, the CDR3 is TGCGCCAGCAGCTTGGGAGGGGGCGCGGGAGCTTTCTTT.

The V gene is TRBV18, the J gene TRBJ1-1; D remains unclear. The CDR3 contains 13 residues. The V end lost 6 bases, the J end lost 0 bases, and 8 bases lay between the germline ends. CDR1 is KGHSH and CDR2 is LQKENI in the germline V gene. The CDR3 is CASSRTVNTEAFF. The CDR3 nucleotides are TGTGCCAGCTCCCGGACTGTGAACACTGAAGCTTTCTTT.

The chain is built from TRBV28 and TRBJ2-7; TRBD1 agrees at 8 bases. From germline, CDR1 is MDHEN and CDR2 SYDVKM. CDR3 length: 14 residues. V trimming: 9 bases; J trimming: 3 bases; junction bases outside the gene matches: 10. CDR3 nucleotides: TGTGCCAGTACAACCGGGACAGGATTCTACGAGCAGTACTTC. It yields the protein CASTTGTGFYEQYF. The full variable domain, in which reference TRBV28 and TRBJ2-7 provide the parts outside the CDR3, is DVKVTQSSRYLVKRTGEKVFLECVQDMDHENMFWYRQDPGLGLRLIYFSYDVKMKEKGDIPEGYSVSREKKERFSLILESASTNQTSMYLCASTTGTGFYEQYFGPGTRLTVT.

The chain links TRBV6-6 to TRBJ2-7; TRBD2 is a possible D gene (7 bases). The germline V and J ends were trimmed by 7 bases and 6 bases, with 22 bases remaining between them. This CDR3 has 15 amino acids. Germline assignment: CDR1 MNHNY and CDR2 SVGAGI (reference sequence). The CDR3 DNA is TGTGCCAGCACATTAGGGGGGGGCCCCTCCGCCGAGCAGTACTTC. Its translation is CASTLGGGPSAEQYF.

The CDR3 nucleotides are TGTGCCAGCAGCTCGGGGGGACAGCACTCTGGAAACACCATATATTTT. Protein: CASSSGGQHSGNTIYF. The chain recombines TRBV5-4 with TRBJ1-3; 7 bases map to TRBD1. The V gene's germline CDR1 is SGHNT and CDR2 YYREEE (reference sequence). With 3 bases clipped from V and 0 bases from J, the junction kept 6 bases outside the gene matches. CDR3 size: 16 residues.

This clone was seen once. This rearrangement joins TRBV5-1 to TRBJ2-7, with D unclear. Germline V lookup: CDR1 SGHRS, CDR2 YFSETQ. The CDR3 runs to 15 residues. Trimming removed 4 bases at V and 0 bases at J, with 14 bases between. The DNA for the CDR3 is TGCGCCAGCAGCCCCCTCGTCGTCCCCTCCTACGAGCAGTACTTC. Translation: CASSPLVVPSYEQYF.

The chain couples TRBV6-1 to TRBJ1-3; 8 positions match TRBD1. Germline V gene lookup returns CDR1 MNHNS and CDR2 SASEGT. This CDR3 is 16 amino acids long. Trimming cost V 4 bases and J 3 bases; bases outside gene matches: 8. The CDR3 nucleotides read TGTGCCAGCAGTGCCGAGGGACAGGCCCTTGGAAACACCATATATTTT. Translating it yields CASSAEGQALGNTIYF.

The J gene is TRBJ1-4, the V gene TRBV2, with 7 nucleotides matching TRBD1. Trimming took 6 bases from V and 7 from J; bases not matched to a gene: 8. Germline V gene lookup returns CDR1 SNHLY and CDR2 FYNNEI. The CDR3 runs 14 residues. CDR3 loop: CASRETGQGEKLFF. The CDR3 DNA is TGTGCCAGCAGAGAGACAGGGCAGGGTGAAAAACTGTTTTTT. Combining the CDR3 with reference TRBV2 and TRBJ1-4 gives the whole variable domain EPEVTQTPSHQVTQMGQEVILRCVPISNHLYFYWYRQILGQKVEFLVSFYNNEISEKSEIFDDQFSVERPDGSNFTLKIRSTKLEDSAMYFCASRETGQGEKLFFGSGTQLSVL.

This chain joins TRBV10-1 and TRBJ2-7; 8 bases map to TRBD2. CDR3 size: 16 residues. CDR1 is WNHNN and CDR2 is SYGVQD in the germline V gene (reference sequence). The V segment lost 3 bases and the J segment 1 base; nucleotides outside the gene matches: 8. CDR3 DNA: TGCGCCAGCAGTGATCCCGGGATAGCGGGGTCCTACGAGCAGTACTTC. This sequence encodes CASSDPGIAGSYEQYF.